This T cell receptor beta chain is drawn from a study of blood T cell repertoires in COVID-19. Measured with immunoSEQ multiplex PCR; TCRdb has only the in-frame clones, and not every one. The sample has approximately 260,000 clones, about 89% seen once. The CDR3 covers 15 residues. V was cut by 6 bases and J by 6 bases, with 21 bases left in between. Per the germline V gene, CDR1 is KGHSH and CDR2 is LQKENI. The sequence came from a woman aged 18-29 years who had recovered from COVID-19. The J gene is TRBJ2-7, the V gene TRBV18, with a tentative D call TRBD2 (7 bases). Sequencing was done on a sample of PBMCs or T cells enriched from blood (not recorded which). DNA of the CDR3: TGTGCCAGCTCCCCCACCTTCAGGGGAGGGGGCGAGCAGTACTTC. It is translated as CASSPTFRGGGEQYF.